Following are 31 T cell receptor beta chains from one sample sequenced in a study of blood T cell repertoires in COVID-19. Sequencing was performed with immunoSEQ multiplex PCR; in TCRdb, only in-frame clones are kept and a portion is missing. The sample holds more than 100,000 clones; about 85% are singletons and the top ten take 11%. The sample consisted of peripheral blood. The receptor source for this set is a man older than 75 with acute or convalescent COVID-19.

This clone turned up a few times. The chain uses TRBV9 and TRBJ2-3; a possible D gene is TRBD2 (6 bases). The CDR3 is 15 amino acids. V lost 0 bases to trimming and J lost 5 bases, with 13 bases between them. Germline CDR1 is SGDLS and CDR2 is YYNGEE. CDR3 sequence: CASSVDGTGLDTQYF. In DNA form, the CDR3 reads TGTGCCAGCAGCGTAGACGGGACTGGACTAGATACGCAGTATTTT.

The chain recombines TRBV19 with TRBJ1-5; 8 bases line up with TRBD1. Germline trimming cut 3 bases from V and 4 bases from J; bases unmatched to any gene: 23. CDR1 and CDR2 (germline): LNHDA, SQIVND (reference sequence). This CDR3 contains 21 residues. The CDR3 coding sequence is TGTGCCAGTAGTATTAGTCCGGTTCGGACCGGGACAGGCGGTAGTAATCAGCCCCAGCATTTT. Translating it yields CASSISPVRTGTGGSNQPQHF.

CDR3 nucleotide sequence: TGTGCCAGCAGTTTGAGCGGGAGGGAGTACAATGAGCAGTTCTTC. Translation: CASSLSGREYNEQFF. V and J are TRBV6-5 and TRBJ2-1; 10 positions agree with TRBD2. The junction had 4 bases not matched to a gene; V was cut back by 4 bases and J by 4 bases. Germline CDR1 is MNHEY and CDR2 is SVGAGI. This CDR3 spans 15 amino acids.

The CDR3 loop reads CAISETGLYSPLHF. Here the CDR3 DNA reads TGTGCCATCAGCGAGACAGGGCTTTATTCACCCCTCCACTTT. This sequence joins TRBV10-3 and TRBJ1-6; 7 bases line up with TRBD1. The CDR3 totals 14 residues. In germline, CDR1 is ENHRY, CDR2 SYGVKD. Germline trimming cut 6 bases from V and 8 bases from J; bases unmatched to any gene: 7.

The rearrangement uses TRBV28 and TRBJ2-1; 8 bases line up with TRBD1. Germline loops: CDR1 MDHEN, CDR2 SYDVKM. Unmatched junction bases numbered 4, after V lost 6 bases and J lost 0 bases. CDR3 length: 15 residues. This CDR3 reads CASRGQVSSYNEQFF. The CDR3 DNA sequence: TGTGCCAGCAGGGGACAGGTTAGCTCCTACAATGAGCAGTTCTTC.

This chain links TRBV7-9 with TRBJ1-2; 7 bases are shared with TRBD1. With V trimmed by 4 bases and J by 4 bases, 9 bases remained unmatched. Germline loops: CDR1 SEHNR, CDR2 FQNEAQ (reference sequence). This CDR3 is built from 15 residues. This CDR3 reads CASSSNWDRLYGYTF. The DNA for the CDR3 is TGTGCCAGCAGCTCCAACTGGGACAGACTCTATGGCTACACCTTC.

This sequence joins TRBV5-4 and TRBJ2-7, with D perhaps TRBD2 (7 bases). Per germline, CDR1 SGHNT and CDR2 YYREEE (reference sequence). The CDR3 spans 17 residues. Trimming cost V 3 bases and J 0 bases, with 19 bases left between them. In DNA form, the CDR3 reads TGTGCCAGCAGCTCTCTGGGCGGGGGCCTGAGCTCCTACGAGCAGTACTTC. Translation: CASSSLGGGLSSYEQYF.

V and J are TRBV6-1 and TRBJ1-2, with D maybe TRBD1 (5 bases). The CDR3 is 13 residues long. Per the germline V gene, CDR1 is MNHNS and CDR2 is SASEGT. Trimming took off 5 bases at V and 0 bases at J, with 7 bases between the two ends. This CDR3 reads CASSKQANYGYTF. The DNA of the CDR3 is TGTGCCAGCAGTAAACAGGCTAACTATGGCTACACCTTC.

The rearrangement joins TRBV13 to TRBJ1-2; D might be TRBD1 (6 bases). This CDR3 spans 15 amino acids. The germline V gene encodes CDR1 PRHDT and CDR2 FYEKMQ (reference sequence). V lost 5 bases, J lost 4 bases, and 17 bases lay in between. The CDR3 loop is CASSPGYGGPYGYTF. Written as DNA, the CDR3 is TGTGCCAGCAGCCCGGGTTACGGGGGGCCCTATGGCTACACCTTC.

The chain uses TRBV1 and TRBJ1-2; the D call TRBD1 from the table was never checked on the DNA. TRBV1 is assigned pseudogene status. The CDR3 is 15 amino acids. The CDR3 spells CTSSQGDREVYGYTF. DNA of the CDR3: TGCACCAGCAGCCAAGGGGACAGGGAGGTCTATGGCTACACCTTC.

The rearrangement links TRBV5-1 to TRBJ1-1; D ambiguous. The V end was cut by 0 bases, the J end by 0 bases, with 6 bases between. The germline V gene has CDR1 SGHRS and CDR2 YFSETQ. The CDR3 length is 14 residues. The CDR3 reads CASSLGYLNTEAFF. The CDR3 bases are TGCGCCAGCAGCTTGGGCTACCTGAACACTGAAGCTTTCTTT.

V is TRBV7-8 and J is TRBJ1-4, with a possible D match to TRBD1 (6 bases). The germline V and J ends were trimmed by 5 bases and 6 bases, with 13 bases remaining between them. CDR1 and CDR2 from the germline V gene are SGHVS and FQNEAQ. CDR3 length: 14 residues. CDR3 DNA sequence: TGTGCCAGCAGCCGTGGACAGAATTATGAAAAACTGTTTTTT. Its protein product is CASSRGQNYEKLFF.

V gene TRBV5-1 combines with J gene TRBJ1-1; D possibly corresponds to TRBD1 (6 bases). This CDR3 has 15 amino acids. The V gene lost 4 bases and the J gene lost 1 base, with 14 bases spanning the gap. Per the germline V gene, CDR1 is SGHRS and CDR2 is YFSETQ. The CDR3 coding sequence is TGCGCCAGCAGCCCTACGACAGGCAAGAACACTGAAGCTTTCTTT. Residues: CASSPTTGKNTEAFF. The full variable domain, its missing parts supplied by reference TRBV5-1 and TRBJ1-1, is KAGVTQTPRYLIKTRGQQVTLSCSPISGHRSVSWYQQTPGQGLQFLFEYFSETQRNKGNFPGRFSGRQFSNSRSEMNVSTLELGDSALYLCASSPTTGKNTEAFFGQGTRLTVV.

This sequence joins TRBV6-1 and TRBJ1-5; a possible D gene is TRBD1 (5 bases). The CDR3 is 15 amino acids. V was trimmed by 3 bases and J by 2 bases, leaving 11 bases between them. CDR1 is MNHNS, CDR2 SASEGT, per germline. CDR3 loop: CASSDPLQGNQPQHF. In nucleotides, the CDR3 is TGTGCCAGCAGTGATCCCTTACAGGGCAATCAGCCCCAGCATTTT.

This clone has more than one count but fewer than ten. This chain links TRBV5-6 with TRBJ1-2, with D maybe TRBD1 (5 bases). This CDR3 contains 15 residues. V gave up 2 bases and J gave up 2 bases, with 13 bases separating them. In germline, CDR1 is SGHDT, CDR2 YYEEEE. In DNA, the CDR3 is TGTGCCAGCAGCTTAATCTGGCAGGGCAACTATGGCTACACCTTC. The encoded protein is CASSLIWQGNYGYTF.

This chain connects TRBV29-1 to TRBJ2-2, with 10 bases matching TRBD1. The ends lost 6 bases at V and 3 bases at J; junction bases unmatched: 4. Germline assignment: CDR1 SQVTM and CDR2 ANQGSEA. This CDR3 spans 14 amino acids. Here the CDR3 DNA reads TGCAGCGTGCCAGGACAGGGGGACACCGGGGAGCTGTTTTTT. Its translation: CSVPGQGDTGELFF.

This chain uses TRBV7-3 with TRBJ2-1; 8 bases align to TRBD1. V lost 4 bases and J lost 9; bases outside the gene matches: 5. The CDR3 totals 13 residues. Germline assignment: CDR1 SGHTA and CDR2 FQGTGA. In DNA, the CDR3 is TGTGCCAGCAGCTCTCAGGGGGCCGGTGAGCAGTTCTTC. This sequence encodes CASSSQGAGEQFF.

V is TRBV10-3 and J is TRBJ2-2; 9 bases fit TRBD2. Looked up from germline, CDR1 is ENHRY and CDR2 is SYGVKD. J gave up 6 bases and V 6 bases, and 2 bases lay outside the gene matches. The CDR3 is made up of 13 amino acids. The CDR3 DNA reads TGTGCCATCAGGCTAGCGGGATCCGGGGAGCTGTTTTTT. The encoded protein is CAIRLAGSGELFF.

The rearrangement joins TRBV13 to TRBJ1-4, with 8 nucleotides matching TRBD1. J was trimmed by 8 bases and V by 1 base; bases with no gene match: 6. CDR1 and CDR2 (germline): PRHDT, FYEKMQ (reference sequence). The length of the CDR3 is 15 residues. The CDR3 DNA is TGTGCCAGCAGCTTAGCGGGACAGGAGGGCGAAAAACTGTTTTTT. Translating it yields CASSLAGQEGEKLFF.

This chain links TRBV7-2 with TRBJ2-1; 12 bases line up with TRBD2. The CDR3 extends over 15 amino acids. Trimming removed 4 bases from V and 4 bases from J; junction bases left unmatched: 2. Germline CDR1 and CDR2: SGHTA and FQGNSA. CDR3 nucleotide sequence: TGTGCCAGCAGCTCAGGACTAGCGGGATACAATGAGCAGTTCTTC. Amino acid sequence: CASSSGLAGYNEQFF.

A single count supports this clone. The J gene is TRBJ1-5, the V gene TRBV27, with D maybe TRBD1 (5 bases). CDR3 length: 13 residues. With 5 bases removed from V and 10 bases from J, the gap between germline ends came to 15 bases. CDR1 is MNHEY and CDR2 is SMNVEV in the germline V gene (reference sequence). CDR3 sequence: CASSHGPDKPQHF. The CDR3 DNA is TGTGCCAGCAGTCACGGGCCGGACAAACCCCAGCATTTT.

In its sample, this clone was seen a few times. This chain joins TRBV4-3 and TRBJ1-5; D ambiguous. Trimming removed 2 bases at V and 3 bases at J, with 8 bases between. Per germline, CDR1 LGHNA and CDR2 YSLEER. This CDR3 is built from 14 residues. The CDR3 DNA reads as TGCGCCAGCAGCCAAAGCTCCCTCAATCAGCCCCAGCATTTT. It yields the protein CASSQSSLNQPQHF.

The J gene is TRBJ1-6, the V gene TRBV5-4; TRBD1 agrees at 7 bases. Germline assignment: CDR1 SGHNT and CDR2 YYREEE (reference sequence). V dropped 6 bases and J dropped 5; count of bases not matched to a gene: 8. This CDR3 region has 15 residues. CDR3 residues: CASNRDRGDNSPLHF. The CDR3 DNA is TGTGCCAGCAACCGGGACAGAGGAGATAATTCACCCCTCCACTTT. The full variable domain, rest sourced from reference TRBV5-4 and TRBJ1-6, is ETGVTQSPTHLIKTRGQQVTLRCSSQSGHNTVSWYQQALGQGPQFIFQYYREEENGRGNFPPRFSGLQFPNYSSELNVNALELDDSALYLCASNRDRGDNSPLHFGNGTRLTVT.

The table lists this clone with a count of one. The chain combines TRBV27 with TRBJ2-7; 7 nucleotides match TRBD1. This CDR3 is built from 16 residues. Per the germline V gene, CDR1 is MNHEY and CDR2 is SMNVEV (reference sequence). V trimming: 10 bases; J trimming: 2 bases; junction bases outside the gene matches: 17. The CDR3 protein is CANSLLPLGQTYEQYF. CDR3 in DNA: TGTGCCAACTCCTTACTTCCTTTGGGACAGACCTACGAGCAGTACTTC.

This chain joins TRBV7-2 and TRBJ1-1; no clear D gene. Germline V gene sequence: CDR1 SGHTA, CDR2 FQGNSA. Trimming shortened V by 1 base and J by 3 bases, and 12 bases separated the two germline ends. This CDR3 spans 15 amino acids. The CDR3 sequence is CASSLEAGRDTEAFF. CDR3 nucleotides: TGTGCCAGCAGCTTAGAGGCGGGAAGGGACACTGAAGCTTTCTTT.

As concerns this clone: This CDR3 is also generated by other DNA sequences in the sample. The chain recombines TRBV18 with TRBJ1-5; D may be TRBD1 (5 bases). The V end lost 0 bases, the J end lost 7 bases, and 7 bases lay between the germline ends. Looked up from germline, CDR1 is KGHSH and CDR2 is LQKENI. CDR3 length equals 13 residues. CDR3 nucleotide sequence: TGTGCCAGCTCACCACCCGGGGGGCAGCCCCAGCATTTT. It encodes CASSPPGGQPQHF.

The V call is TRBV7-2, the J call TRBJ2-1, with 14 bases fitting TRBD2. V shed 4 bases, J shed 9 bases, and the junction held 11 bases outside the gene matches. Germline CDR1 is SGHTA and CDR2 is FQGNSA. The CDR3 length is 17 residues. CDR3 sequence reads: CASSSYRLAGGPGEQFF. DNA of the CDR3: TGTGCCAGCAGCTCGTATCGACTAGCGGGAGGGCCGGGTGAGCAGTTCTTC. Based on the CDR3 plus reference TRBV7-2 and TRBJ2-1, the full variable domain is GAGVSQSPSNKVTEKGKDVELRCDPISGHTALYWYRQSLGQGLEFLIYFQGNSAPDKSGLPSDRFSAERTGGSVSTLTIQRTQQEDSAVYLCASSSYRLAGGPGEQFFGPGTRLTVL.

V is TRBV18 and J is TRBJ2-2; 8 nucleotides align to TRBD1. The CDR3 is 15 amino acids. CDR1 and CDR2 (germline): KGHSH, LQKENI. V was pared by 1 base and J by 6 bases, with 4 bases of the junction left unmatched. The DNA of the CDR3 is TGTGCCAGCTCACCACTCCAGGGGGCGTCCGGGGAGCTGTTTTTT. Translation gives CASSPLQGASGELFF.

This chain links TRBV21-1 with TRBJ1-1; the DNA was not used to check the table's D call, TRBD1. TRBV21-1 is flagged as a pseudogene. This CDR3 comprises 16 residues. Here the CDR3 reads CASSKGGSTGSTEAFF. The DNA of the CDR3 is TGTGCCAGCAGCAAAGGAGGGTCGACAGGGAGTACTGAAGCTTTCTTT.

This chain joins TRBV9 and TRBJ1-3; 8 nucleotides line up with TRBD1. CDR1 and CDR2 from the germline V gene are SGDLS and YYNGEE. The CDR3 extends over 17 amino acids. The junction had 5 bases not matched to a gene; V was cut back by 0 bases and J by 0 bases. The CDR3 DNA follows: TGTGCCAGCAGCGTAGACACAGGGGGGAGCTCTGGAAACACCATATATTTT. It is translated as CASSVDTGGSSGNTIYF.

This sequence joins TRBV19 and TRBJ1-2; no clear D. The length of the CDR3 is 13 residues. CDR1 and CDR2 from the germline V gene are LNHDA and SQIVND (reference sequence). Trimming took 8 bases from V and 5 from J, leaving 15 bases between them. The CDR3 coding sequence is TGTGCCAGTGGCACCGGGTTCCTTTATGGCTACACCTTC. Its translation: CASGTGFLYGYTF.